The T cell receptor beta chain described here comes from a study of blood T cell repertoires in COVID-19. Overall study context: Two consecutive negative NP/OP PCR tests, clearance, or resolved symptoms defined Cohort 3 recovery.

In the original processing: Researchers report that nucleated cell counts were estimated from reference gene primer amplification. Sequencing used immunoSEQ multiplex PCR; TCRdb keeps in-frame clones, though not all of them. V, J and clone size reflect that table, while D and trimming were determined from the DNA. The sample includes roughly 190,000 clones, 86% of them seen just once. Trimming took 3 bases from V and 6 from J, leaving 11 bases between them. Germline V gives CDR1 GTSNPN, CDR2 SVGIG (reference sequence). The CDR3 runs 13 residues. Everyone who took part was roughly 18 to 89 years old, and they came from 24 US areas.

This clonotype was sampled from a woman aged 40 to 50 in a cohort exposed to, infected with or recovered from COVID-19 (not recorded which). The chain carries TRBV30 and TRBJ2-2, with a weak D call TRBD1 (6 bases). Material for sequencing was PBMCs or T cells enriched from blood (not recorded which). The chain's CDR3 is CAWRTAGAGELFF. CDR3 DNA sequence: TGTGCCTGGAGAACCGCAGGGGCCGGGGAGCTGTTTTTT. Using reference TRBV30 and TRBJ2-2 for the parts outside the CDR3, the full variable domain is SQTIHQWPATLVQPVGSPLSLECTVEGTSNPNLYWYRQAAGRGLQLLFYSVGIGQISSEVPQNLSASRPQDRQFILSSKKLLLSDSGFYLCAWRTAGAGELFFGEGSRLTVL.